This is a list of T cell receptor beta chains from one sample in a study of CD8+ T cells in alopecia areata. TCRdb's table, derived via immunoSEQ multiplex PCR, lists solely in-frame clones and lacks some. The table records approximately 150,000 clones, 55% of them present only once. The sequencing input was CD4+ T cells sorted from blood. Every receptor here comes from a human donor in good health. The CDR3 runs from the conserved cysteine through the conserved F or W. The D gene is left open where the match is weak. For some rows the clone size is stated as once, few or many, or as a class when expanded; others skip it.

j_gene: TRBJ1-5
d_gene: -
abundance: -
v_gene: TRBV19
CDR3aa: CASSNGNQPQHF
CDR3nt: TGTGCCAGTAGTAATGGGAATCAGCCCCAGCATTTT

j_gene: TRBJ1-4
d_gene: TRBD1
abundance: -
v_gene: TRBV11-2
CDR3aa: CASSWGQGEGEKLFF
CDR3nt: TGTGCCAGCAGCTGGGGACAGGGAGAAGGTGAAAAACTGTTTTTT

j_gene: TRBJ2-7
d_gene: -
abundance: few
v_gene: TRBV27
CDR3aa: CATFQGPEQYF
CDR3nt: TGTGCCACCTTCCAGGGACCCGAGCAGTACTTC

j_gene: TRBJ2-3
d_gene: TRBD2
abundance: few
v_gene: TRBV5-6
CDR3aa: CASNSRRLAGVADTQYF
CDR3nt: TGTGCCAGCAACTCGAGGAGATTAGCGGGAGTGGCAGATACGCAGTATTTT

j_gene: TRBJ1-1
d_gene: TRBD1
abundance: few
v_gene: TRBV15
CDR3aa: CATSRLDRVDEAFF
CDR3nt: TGTGCCACCAGCAGACTAGACAGGGTTGATGAAGCTTTCTTT

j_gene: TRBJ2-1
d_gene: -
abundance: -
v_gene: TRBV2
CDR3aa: CASMTPRPNEQFF
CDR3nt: TGTGCCAGCATGACCCCCCGTCCCAATGAGCAGTTCTTC

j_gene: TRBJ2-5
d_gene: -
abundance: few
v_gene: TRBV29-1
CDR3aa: CSVVLEGTQYF
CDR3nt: TGCAGCGTTGTACTGGAGGGGACCCAGTACTTC

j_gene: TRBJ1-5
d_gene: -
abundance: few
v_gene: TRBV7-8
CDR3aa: CASSLGMGISNQPQHF
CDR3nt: TGTGCCAGCAGCTTAGGTATGGGGATTAGCAATCAGCCCCAGCATTTT

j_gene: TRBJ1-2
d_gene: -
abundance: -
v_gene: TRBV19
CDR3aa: CASSVDRHNGYTF
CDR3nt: TGTGCCAGTAGCGTTGACAGACACAATGGCTACACCTTC

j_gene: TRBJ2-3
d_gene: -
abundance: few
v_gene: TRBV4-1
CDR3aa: CASSQGGLGADTQYF
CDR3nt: TGCGCCAGCAGCCAAGGGGGGCTGGGGGCGGATACGCAGTATTTT

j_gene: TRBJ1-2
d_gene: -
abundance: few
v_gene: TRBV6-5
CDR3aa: CASSSRDRSYGYTF
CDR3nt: TGTGCCAGCAGTTCTCGGGACCGGAGCTATGGCTACACCTTC

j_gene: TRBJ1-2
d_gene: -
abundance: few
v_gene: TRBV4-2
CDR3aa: CASSLDTYGYTF
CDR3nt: TGTGCCAGCAGCCTAGACACCTATGGCTACACCTTC

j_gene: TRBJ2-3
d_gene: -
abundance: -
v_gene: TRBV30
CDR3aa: CGAVTDTQYF
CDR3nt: TGTGGGGCGGTCACAGATACGCAGTATTTT

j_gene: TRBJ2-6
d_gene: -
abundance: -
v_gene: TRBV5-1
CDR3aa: CASSQKKQGSGANVLTF
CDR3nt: TGCGCCAGCAGCCAAAAAAAACAGGGCTCTGGGGCCAACGTCCTGACTTTC

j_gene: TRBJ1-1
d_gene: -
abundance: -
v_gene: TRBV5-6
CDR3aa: CASSSGQRNTEAFF
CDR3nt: TGTGCCAGCAGTAGCGGACAGAGGAACACTGAAGCTTTCTTT

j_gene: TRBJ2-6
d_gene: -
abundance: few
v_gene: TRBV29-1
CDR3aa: CSVYFGGVTGANVLTF
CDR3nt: TGCAGCGTTTATTTCGGAGGGGTCACTGGGGCCAACGTCCTGACTTTC

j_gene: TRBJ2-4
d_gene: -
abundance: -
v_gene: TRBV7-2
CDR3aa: CASSAQLLAKNIQYF
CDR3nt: TGTGCCAGCAGCGCCCAGCTTCTAGCCAAAAACATTCAGTACTTC

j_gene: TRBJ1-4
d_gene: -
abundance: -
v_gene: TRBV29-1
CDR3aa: CSAVWRSSNEKLFF
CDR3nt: TGCAGCGCTGTTTGGCGAAGCAGTAATGAAAAACTGTTTTTT

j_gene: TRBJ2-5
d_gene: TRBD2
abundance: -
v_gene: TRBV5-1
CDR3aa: CASSPSGGRQETQYF
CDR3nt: TGCGCCAGCAGCCCGTCGGGGGGGCGCCAAGAGACCCAGTACTTC

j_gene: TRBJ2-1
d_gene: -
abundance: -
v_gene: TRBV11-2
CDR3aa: CASSRRNEQFF
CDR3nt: TGTGCCAGCAGCCGTAGGAATGAGCAGTTCTTC

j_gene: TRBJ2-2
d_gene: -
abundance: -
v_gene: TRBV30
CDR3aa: CAWSWAGAGELFF
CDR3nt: TGTGCCTGGAGTTGGGCTGGCGCCGGGGAGCTGTTTTTT

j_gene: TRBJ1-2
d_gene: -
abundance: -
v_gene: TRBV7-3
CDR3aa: CASGRDNYGYTF
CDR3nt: TGTGCCAGCGGCAGGGATAACTATGGCTACACCTTC

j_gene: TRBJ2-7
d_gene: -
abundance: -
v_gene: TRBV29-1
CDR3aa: CSVVGSYYEQYF
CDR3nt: TGCAGCGTCGTGGGGTCCTACTACGAGCAGTACTTC

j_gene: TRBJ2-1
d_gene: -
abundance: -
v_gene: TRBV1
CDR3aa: CTSSQDHGLAGAYILCNEQFF
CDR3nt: TGCACCAGCAGCCAAGATCACGGACTAGCGGGAGCCTATATCCTATGCAATGAGCAGTTCTTC

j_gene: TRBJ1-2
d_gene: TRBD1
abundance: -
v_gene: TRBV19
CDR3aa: CARGQGNDGYTF
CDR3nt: TGTGCCAGAGGACAGGGGAATGACGGCTACACCTTC

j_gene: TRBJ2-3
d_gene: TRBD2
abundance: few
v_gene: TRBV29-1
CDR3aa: CSVWGGSDTQYF
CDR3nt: TGCAGCGTGTGGGGGGGGTCAGATACGCAGTATTTT